These 8 T cell receptor beta chains were all obtained from the same sample, sequenced in a study of monozygotic twins with inflammatory bowel disease. TCRdb reprocessed the 5' RACE reads and reports one entry per CDR3 protein, with no DNA. Its listing shows about 140,000 distinct CDR3 sequences. Sequences were obtained from blood. The receptors were gathered from a human donor with ulcerative colitis or Crohn's disease, or a healthy co-twin of an affected twin (not recorded which).

The chain recombines TRBV5-4 with TRBJ2-5; TCRdb's D gene call, TRBD2, goes unchecked for lack of DNA. The CDR3 length is 20 residues. Per the germline V gene, CDR1 is SGHNT and CDR2 is YYREEE (reference sequence). The CDR3 here is CASSLGVGSGRLVVQETQYF.

The gene calls are TRBV14 and TRBJ1-5. CDR1 SGHDN and CDR2 FVKESK come from the germline V gene. The CDR3 is 14 amino acids. The CDR3 is CASSHSGPYQPQHF.

The chain uses TRBV10-3 and TRBJ1-5; TCRdb names TRBD1, which stays unverified in the absence of DNA. Looked up from germline, CDR1 is ENHRY and CDR2 is SYGVKD. The CDR3 is 14 amino acids. The CDR3: CAISLGQGDQPQHF.

The chain is built from TRBV20-1 and TRBJ2-1; TCRdb calls TRBD1, which cannot be checked without DNA. The germline gives CDR1 DFQATT, CDR2 SNEGSKA (reference sequence). CDR3 length: 14 residues. This CDR3 is CSATSGASYNEQFF.

V and J are TRBV3-1 and TRBJ1-1. The CDR3 length is 14 residues. Germline V CDR1 and CDR2: LGHDT, YNNKEL (reference sequence). The CDR3 sequence: CASSQGGMNTEAFF.

J is TRBJ2-5 and V is TRBV18; TCRdb's D gene call, TRBD1, goes unchecked for lack of DNA. The CDR3 contains 17 residues. Germline CDR1 reads KGHSH; CDR2 reads LQKENI. CDR3 sequence reads: CASSPRSNVPLKETQYF.

The rearrangement joins TRBV27 to TRBJ1-5. Germline V gene sequence: CDR1 MNHEY, CDR2 SMNVEV (reference sequence). This CDR3 has 13 amino acids. CDR3: CASSQRGGQPQHF.

The chain combines TRBV5-1 with TRBJ1-1. The length of the CDR3 is 15 residues. The germline V gene has CDR1 SGHRS and CDR2 YFSETQ. The CDR3 reads CASSLTGLLNTEAFF.